The clone carrying this T cell receptor beta chain has a single count. The antigen is undetermined. This CDR3 fails to terminate in the conserved phenylalanine or tryptophan, so it likely reflects a read error. The template, roughly 510 ng total RNA, yielded TCR beta cDNA made with a constant-region primer. Sequencing libraries for TCR beta derived from three nested multiplex PCR rounds that used slightly modified ARM-PCR. The first two PCR rounds, around 10 cycles each, used TRBV1-TRBV30 forward primers and a C-beta reverse primer. One entry per CDR3 protein, called by TCRdb with MiXCR from the multiplex PCR reads. The sample records almost 200,000 distinct CDR3 sequences, approximately 65% being singletons. This sample stems from a study of tumor-infiltrating lymphocytes in primary liver carcinoma. Study details: Donors underwent surgery for histopathologically diagnosed primary liver carcinoma. These patients were men and women whose ages were 30 to 69 years. Study observations and caveats: The 250 largest clones made up significantly more of tumor than blood repertoires (p = 0.039). Between tumor regions, pairs overlapped more than tumor-adjacent and tumor-blood pairs did.

Germline DNA was also extracted, and blood RNA was taken from unsorted whole blood. The germline V gene has CDR1 SQVTM and CDR2 ANQGSEA. With 0 bases removed from V and 3 bases from J, the gap between germline ends came to 8 bases. This CDR3 comprises 14 residues. The receptor's source is a woman aged 60-75 years with primary liver carcinoma and hepatitis B virus infection. Sequenced sample: peripheral blood. The rearrangement joins TRBV29-1 to TRBJ2-2; D is unclear. CDR3 nucleotides: TGCAGCGTTGAAGACAGGTCTTACACCGGGGAGCTGTTTTCT. This translates into CSVEDRSYTGELFS.